A selection of T cell receptor beta chains follows, all from one sample in a study of T cell responses to AZD1222 COVID-19 vaccine. Data came from immunoSEQ multiplex PCR; TCRdb stores just in-frame clones and leaves some out. This sample has some 90,000 clones, with 88% found just once. This material consisted of peripheral blood, taken on day 0 of AZD1222 vaccination. Receptors were obtained from an adult in good health. Each CDR3 is given with its conserved first and last residue. Fields, in order: J gene, V gene, CDR3 protein.

TRBJ1-5 TRBV18 CASSPGGGGNQPQHF
TRBJ2-2 TRBV7-9 CASSYPGQPTGELFF
TRBJ1-1 TRBV5-5 CASSLGPTGAGTEAFF
TRBJ1-1 TRBV6-5 CASIFGQGTEAFF
TRBJ2-7 TRBV5-7 CASSFPRDWEQYF
TRBJ1-2 TRBV4-2 CASSQEEGRYGYTF
TRBJ2-1 TRBV7-3 CASSPEIAGARLEQFF
TRBJ2-5 TRBV4-2 CASSQAGGQETQYF
TRBJ1-4 TRBV3-1/TRBV3-2 CASSPWGSENEKLFF
TRBJ2-1 TRBV7-2 CASSLLASGRSANNEQFF
TRBJ2-1 TRBV6-4 CASSDSASGSVNEQFF
TRBJ1-4 TRBV11-2 CASSLEVGKLFF
TRBJ1-1 TRBV7-3 CASSLTGSNTEAFF
TRBJ1-3 TRBV19 CASSAGTLANTIYF
TRBJ2-3 TRBV11-2 CASSLGTPRADTQYF
TRBJ1-5 TRBV10-2 CASRVGGTSNQPQHF
TRBJ1-4 TRBV6-5 CASSYGDSNEKLFF
TRBJ1-1 TRBV28 CASSSPTGGRPEAFF
TRBJ2-7 TRBV27 CASSPGGRRGEQYF
TRBJ2-1 TRBV20-1 CSAERGNEQFF
TRBJ1-5 TRBV5-4 CASSLGQQNQPQHF
TRBJ1-1 TRBV6-2/TRBV6-3 CASSFRGIMNTEAFF
TRBJ1-3 TRBV19 CASSIGPSGNTIYF
TRBJ1-1 TRBV27 CASSFRQDAWEAFF
TRBJ2-7 TRBV3-1/TRBV3-2 CASSSGSAGGLRQYF
TRBJ1-5 TRBV6-5 CASSLLTGVQPQHF
TRBJ2-5 TRBV23-1 CASSHGGVETQYF
TRBJ1-5 TRBV19 CASSSTGDQPQHF
TRBJ2-5 TRBV5-5 CASSFSGTEETQYF
TRBJ2-3 TRBV5-4 CASSSLWGAGGDTQYF
TRBJ2-5 TRBV7-8 CASSSTSYQETQYF
TRBJ1-1 TRBV28 CASSTMTGGNEAFF
TRBJ1-2 TRBV19 CASRGTGANYGYTF
TRBJ1-2 TRBV6-5 CASSLQEGYGYTF
TRBJ1-1 TRBV6-5 CASSYYRTGDNPEAFF
TRBJ1-5 TRBV6-5 CASSRTDNQPQHF
TRBJ1-5 TRBV4-2 CASSQGFTGGFQPQHF
TRBJ2-3 TRBV7-9 CASSAGRVTQYF
TRBJ2-7 TRBV11-3 CASSLVAETLNYEQYF
TRBJ2-1 TRBV6-5 CASSEDYYNEQFF
TRBJ2-3 TRBV5-1 CASSLGQRDAQYF
TRBJ2-3 TRBV7-9 CASSLSSGTDTQYF
TRBJ1-1 TRBV18 CASSPAGMNTEAFF
TRBJ1-1 TRBV25-1 CASSRGGTEAFF
TRBJ2-7 TRBV7-6 CASSELRTSGIYEQYF
TRBJ2-2 TRBV6-2/TRBV6-3 CASTPAAGGAGELFF
TRBJ1-5 TRBV10-3 CASQGARNQPQHF
TRBJ2-1 TRBV20-1 CRPVGRNEQFF
TRBJ2-7 TRBV6-2/TRBV6-3 CASSNGGLGSREQYF
TRBJ2-1 TRBV5-6 CASSLVQTNEQFF
TRBJ1-1 TRBV19 CASRPGDRIPLSTEAFF
TRBJ1-2 TRBV7-9 CASSPQATYGYTF
TRBJ1-5 TRBV19 CASSLGQGQPQHF
TRBJ2-1 TRBV29-1 CSATGINEQFF
TRBJ1-1 TRBV6-6 CASSSEGNTEAFF